This TCR beta chain derives from a study of T cell repertoires in cytomegalovirus infection. Overall study: Signatures in public TCR beta sequences pointed to both CMV infection and matching HLA type. Regarding the study as a whole: It was HLA-C-restricted CMV-specific TCR beta clonotypes that dominated the response ex vivo. There were carriers of CMV plus the relevant HLA, and cumulative public TCR beta family frequency identified them.

A single record per CDR3 protein comes from TCRdb applying MiXCR to the reads. Among 600,000 to 800,000 distinct CDR3 sequences listed, 20% to 25% were seen once. This CDR3 comprises 11 residues. The germline V gene has CDR1 DFQATT and CDR2 SNEGSKA (reference sequence). About this clonotype: What it recognizes is unknown. Sequence at one end of the junction differs from germline and may be a read error.

The chain joins TRBV20-1 to TRBJ1-3; no definite D call. Material: CD8+ T cells from PBMCs. The TCR was taken from a human donor in good health (CMV status not recorded). Some clones in this sample may be carry-over from other donors' samples. CDR3 region: CAWESGNTIYF. CDR3 sequence (DNA): TGTGCATGGGAGTCTGGAAACACCATATATTTT.